The 21 T cell receptor beta chains reported below all come from one sample, sequenced in a study of shared clonotypes between healthy human individuals. The protocol was immunoSEQ multiplex PCR, while the TCRdb copy is restricted to in-frame clones and leaves out a portion. The table has about a million clones, about 77% seen once. Sequencing was carried out using memory CD4+ T cells sorted from blood. Subset defined: CD45RA-negative fraction. The receptors shown here come from a man between 18 and 29 years old in good health.

The gene calls are TRBV7-8 and TRBJ2-1; D possibly matches TRBD1 or TRBD2 (5 bases each). This CDR3 spans 16 amino acids. V shed 4 bases and J shed 6 bases, with 19 bases lying between them. CDR1 is SGHVS and CDR2 is FQNEAQ in the germline V gene. The CDR3, as DNA: TGTGCCAGCAGCTGGGGATGGGGGAGCGGCCTCAATGAGCAGTTCTTC. Amino acid sequence: CASSWGWGSGLNEQFF.

This clone was observed a handful of times. The chain carries TRBV28 and TRBJ2-3; D is perhaps TRBD2 (7 bases). V lost 6 bases and J lost 4, with 14 bases in between. The CDR3 runs to 14 residues. CDR1 is MDHEN, CDR2 SYDVKM, per germline. DNA of the CDR3: TGTGCCAGCAGCTCGGGGGGCATGGCAGATACGCAGTATTTT. It codes for CASSSGGMADTQYF.

For this clone: The identical CDR3 is also encoded by other nucleotide sequences in the sample. This chain joins TRBV6-5 and TRBJ1-1; no definite D call. Germline assignment: CDR1 MNHEY and CDR2 SVGAGI. CDR3 length: 15 amino acids. The V end was cut by 0 bases, the J end by 1 base, with 9 bases between. The CDR3 region has the DNA TGTGCCAGCAGTTACTCGAGGTTAGGGAACACTGAAGCTTTCTTT. This gives the protein CASSYSRLGNTEAFF.

The V gene is TRBV29-1, the J gene TRBJ1-4, with D tentatively TRBD1 (5 bases). The CDR3 sequence is 11 residues long. CDR1 and CDR2 (germline): SQVTM, ANQGSEA. The germline V and J ends were trimmed by 4 bases and 11 bases, with 11 bases remaining between them. The CDR3 region has the DNA TGCAGCGTTGGTGAGGGGATTAAACTGTTTTTT. Protein: CSVGEGIKLFF.

The J gene is TRBJ1-2, the V gene TRBV5-4; D might be TRBD1 (6 bases). The CDR3 runs 17 residues. The germline gives CDR1 SGHNT, CDR2 YYREEE (reference sequence). V lost 4 bases to trimming and J lost 0 bases, with 19 bases between them. CDR3 nucleotides: TGTGCCAGCAGCCCAAGGGGAGGGACAATCACTAACTATGGCTACACCTTC. The encoded protein is CASSPRGGTITNYGYTF. The full variable domain, its missing parts supplied by reference TRBV5-4 and TRBJ1-2, is ETGVTQSPTHLIKTRGQQVTLRCSSQSGHNTVSWYQQALGQGPQFIFQYYREEENGRGNFPPRFSGLQFPNYSSELNVNALELDDSALYLCASSPRGGTITNYGYTFGSGTRLTVV.

This chain joins TRBV29-1 and TRBJ2-7; maybe TRBD1 (6 bases). Trimming removed 7 bases from V and 1 base from J, with 14 bases in between. The germline V gene encodes CDR1 SQVTM and CDR2 ANQGSEA. The CDR3 extends over 13 amino acids. This CDR3 is CSALDSQSYEQYF. In DNA, the CDR3 is TGCAGCGCCCTGGACAGCCAATCCTACGAGCAGTACTTC.

This clone was counted only a few times. The gene calls are TRBV10-1 and TRBJ2-3, with 8 bases matching TRBD2. The CDR3 is 14 amino acids. V lost 0 bases, J lost 6 bases, and 2 bases stayed unmatched. The germline V gene encodes CDR1 WNHNN and CDR2 SYGVQD (reference sequence). CDR3 region: CASSESAGVDTQYF. In nucleotides, the CDR3 is TGCGCCAGCAGTGAGTCAGCGGGAGTCGATACGCAGTATTTT.

V usage is TRBV4-1 and J usage is TRBJ2-7, with 8 bases matching TRBD1. This CDR3 has 16 residues. Germline V CDR1 and CDR2: MGHRA, YSYEKL. The trim removed 3 bases at V and 0 bases at J, leaving 7 bases unmatched. The CDR3 sequence is CASSQGTGATSYEQYF. The CDR3 DNA follows: TGCGCCAGCAGCCAGGGGACAGGCGCGACCTCCTACGAGCAGTACTTC.

This clone was seen more than once but under ten times. The CDR3 protein is CASSFRGEGYTF. The CDR3 coding sequence is TGCGCCAGCAGCTTTAGAGGGGAGGGCTACACCTTC. The chain is built from TRBV5-1 and TRBJ1-2; possible D gene TRBD1, 5 bases. The CDR3 covers 12 residues. Trimming removed 2 bases at V and 8 bases at J, with 10 bases between. Germline loops: CDR1 SGHRS, CDR2 YFSETQ.

The CDR3 DNA reads TGTGCCAGCACCTCGACGGATTCCTACGAGCAGTACTTC. This sequence encodes CASTSTDSYEQYF. The chain recombines TRBV27 with TRBJ2-7; D gene unclear. This CDR3 spans 13 amino acids. Germline V gene data show CDR1 as MNHEY and CDR2 as SMNVEV (reference sequence). Trimming shortened V by 7 bases and J by 1 base, and 11 bases separated the two germline ends.

The chain carries TRBV4-2 and TRBJ2-3; 13 bases fit TRBD2. V dropped 5 bases and J dropped 2; count of bases not matched to a gene: 7. The germline V gene has CDR1 LGHNA and CDR2 YNFKEQ. CDR3 length: 17 residues. CDR3 sequence: CASSNELAGGPTDTQYF. The DNA for the CDR3 is TGTGCCAGCAGCAACGAACTAGCGGGGGGGCCCACAGATACGCAGTATTTT.

This clone has more than one count but fewer than ten. This sequence joins TRBV19 and TRBJ2-2; D is possibly TRBD1 (6 bases). Germline V CDR1 and CDR2: LNHDA, SQIVND (reference sequence). The V gene lost 6 bases and the J gene lost 5 bases, with 13 bases spanning the gap. This CDR3 spans 14 amino acids. CDR3 nucleotides: TGTGCCAGTAGAACGACAGGAGTTACCGGGGAGCTGTTTTTT. Translated: CASRTTGVTGELFF.

This clone turned up a few times. This chain uses TRBV19 with TRBJ2-7; 8 positions agree with TRBD1. J was trimmed by 4 bases and V by 7 bases; bases with no gene match: 12. The CDR3 has 15 amino acids. Germline V gives CDR1 LNHDA, CDR2 SQIVND (reference sequence). The CDR3 loop reads CASNPRAGGGYEQYF. For the CDR3, the DNA is TGTGCCAGTAACCCCCGGGCAGGGGGCGGATACGAGCAGTACTTC. The full variable domain, rest sourced from reference TRBV19 and TRBJ2-7, is DGGITQSPKYLFRKEGQNVTLSCEQNLNHDAMYWYRQDPGQGLRLIYYSQIVNDFQKGDIAEGYSVSREKKESFPLTVTSAQKNPTAFYLCASNPRAGGGYEQYFGPGTRLTVT.

This chain links TRBV7-2 with TRBJ2-2; D unclear. This CDR3 region has 17 residues. Deletions cut 2 bases from V and 5 bases from J, with 18 bases between. The germline V gene has CDR1 SGHTA and CDR2 FQGNSA. The CDR3 region is CASSLPRPGLRTGELFF. The CDR3 nucleotides read TGTGCCAGCAGCTTACCCCGCCCGGGTCTAAGGACCGGGGAGCTGTTTTTT. Filled out from reference TRBV7-2 and TRBJ2-2, the complete variable domain reads GAGVSQSPSNKVTEKGKDVELRCDPISGHTALYWYRQSLGQGLEFLIYFQGNSAPDKSGLPSDRFSAERTGGSVSTLTIQRTQQEDSAVYLCASSLPRPGLRTGELFFGEGSRLTVL.

The gene calls are TRBV6-6 and TRBJ1-1; TRBD1 matches 7 bases. Germline V gene data show CDR1 as MNHNY and CDR2 as SVGAGI (reference sequence). V lost 2 bases to trimming and J lost 2 bases; unmatched junction nucleotides: 8. This CDR3 has 16 amino acids. The CDR3 nucleotides read TGTGCCAGCAGTTACCCGCAGGGGGGGATCAACACTGAAGCTTTCTTT. Translation gives CASSYPQGGINTEAFF.

The rearrangement uses TRBV19 and TRBJ2-3; TRBD2 matches 7 bases. The CDR3 length is 15 residues. Germline-derived CDR1 and CDR2 are LNHDA and SQIVND (reference sequence). J lost 5 bases, V lost 3 bases, and 8 bases had no gene match. The CDR3 loop is CASSITLAEGDTQYF. CDR3 coding DNA: TGTGCCAGTAGTATCACTCTAGCGGAGGGAGATACGCAGTATTTT.

J is TRBJ1-2 and V is TRBV30, with D maybe TRBD1 (6 bases). Trimming pared 2 bases from V and 0 bases from J, leaving 10 bases between. Germline V gene data show CDR1 as GTSNPN and CDR2 as SVGIG (reference sequence). This CDR3 spans 14 amino acids. The CDR3 DNA reads TGTGCCTGGAGTTCGGGGGCTACTAACTATGGCTACACCTTC. It is translated as CAWSSGATNYGYTF.

This clone was found once. This chain links TRBV14 with TRBJ1-3; D ambiguous. CDR3 length equals 15 residues. Trimming cost V 1 base and J 5 bases, with 12 bases left between them. Germline assignment: CDR1 SGHDN and CDR2 FVKESK. The CDR3 spells CASSQAEFRRNTIYF. The CDR3 DNA reads TGTGCCAGCAGCCAAGCCGAATTTCGGAGAAACACCATATATTTT.

This clone is a singleton in its sample. The chain couples TRBV6-1 to TRBJ1-5, with TRBD1 identical over 9 bases. CDR1 is MNHNS and CDR2 is SASEGT in the germline V gene. The ends lost 3 bases at V and 3 bases at J; junction bases unmatched: 3. This CDR3 is 15 amino acids long. The CDR3 region has the DNA TGTGCCAGCAGTGAGGGACAGGGTTTCAATCAGCCCCAGCATTTT. Its protein is CASSEGQGFNQPQHF.

This rearrangement joins TRBV28 to TRBJ2-5; D ambiguous. Matching the DNA end better, TRBJ2-7 makes the J call doubtful. Germline CDR1 reads MDHEN; CDR2 reads SYDVKM. The CDR3 contains 12 residues. CDR3 protein: CASRTGLLEQYF. The DNA of the CDR3 is TGTGCCAGCAGGACCGGGCTGCTCGAGCAGTACTTC.

This clone was picked up one time. The chain is built from TRBV6-5 and TRBJ2-3; 12 bases agree with TRBD2. The CDR3 is 15 residues long. The V gene end was trimmed by 8 bases and the J gene end by 3 bases; junction bases not matched to a gene: 6. Germline lookup yields CDR1 MNHEY and CDR2 SVGAGI. The CDR3 protein is CASGRLAGETDTQYF. CDR3 DNA: TGTGCCAGCGGGAGACTAGCGGGAGAAACAGATACGCAGTATTTT.